This T cell receptor beta chain was sequenced for a study of T cell responses to AZD1222 COVID-19 vaccine. General study findings and limits: Targeting of unmutated variant regions was reportedly seen in nearly half of spike-specific TCRs.

The CDR3 consists of 13 residues. Germline V lookup: CDR1 SGHAT, CDR2 FQNNGV. Trimming removed 4 bases from V and 4 bases from J, with 7 bases in between. This clone was observed a single time. Its antigen is currently unknown. This table comes from immunoSEQ multiplex PCR, and its TCRdb copy is limited to in-frame clones, with some not included. The sample includes over 150,000 clones, around nine tenths seen only once; the top ten take roughly 1.6%. Sequencing was performed on peripheral blood, taken on day 0 of AZD1222 vaccination. The sequence came from an adult in good health. The chain carries TRBV11-2 and TRBJ2-2; the D call may be TRBD1 or TRBD2 (5 bases each). The CDR3 region is CASSWDLTGELFF. CDR3 bases: TGTGCCAGCAGCTGGGACCTCACCGGGGAGCTGTTTTTT.